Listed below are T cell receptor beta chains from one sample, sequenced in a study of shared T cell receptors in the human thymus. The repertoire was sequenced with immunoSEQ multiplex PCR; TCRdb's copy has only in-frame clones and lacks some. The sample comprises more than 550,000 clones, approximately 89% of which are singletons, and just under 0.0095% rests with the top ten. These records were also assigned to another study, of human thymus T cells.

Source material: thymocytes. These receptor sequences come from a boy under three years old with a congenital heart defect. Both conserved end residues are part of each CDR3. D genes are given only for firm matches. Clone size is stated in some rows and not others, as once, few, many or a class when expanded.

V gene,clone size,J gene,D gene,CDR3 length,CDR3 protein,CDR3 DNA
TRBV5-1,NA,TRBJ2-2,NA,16,CASSLNARGNTGELFF,TGCGCCAGCAGCTTGAATGCCAGGGGAAACACCGGGGAGCTGTTTTTT
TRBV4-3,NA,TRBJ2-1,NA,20,CASSQVQGRRPLTSYNEQFF,TGCGCCAGCAGCCAAGTGCAGGGGCGCCGTCCCTTGACCTCCTACAATGAGCAGTTCTTC
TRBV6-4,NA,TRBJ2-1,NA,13,CASGAFSYNEQFF,TGTGCCAGCGGGGCCTTCTCCTACAATGAGCAGTTCTTC
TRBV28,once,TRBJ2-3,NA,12,CASSLSADTQYF,TGTGCCAGCAGTTTAAGCGCAGATACGCAGTATTTT
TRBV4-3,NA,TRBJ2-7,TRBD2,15,CASSQDHGGSYEQYF,TGCGCCAGCAGCCAAGATCACGGCGGGAGCTACGAGCAGTACTTC
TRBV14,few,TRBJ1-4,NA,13,CASSSQGGEKLFF,TGTGCCAGCAGCTCTCAGGGTGGGGAAAAACTGTTTTTT
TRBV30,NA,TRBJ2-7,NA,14,CAWSWAGDIYEQYF,TGTGCCTGGAGTTGGGCAGGGGATATCTACGAGCAGTACTTC
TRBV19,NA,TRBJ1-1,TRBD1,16,CASGQVRSLMNTEAFF,TGTGCCAGTGGACAGGTAAGGAGCCTTATGAACACTGAAGCTTTCTTT
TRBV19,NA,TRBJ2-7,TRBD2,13,CASSVASGYEQYF,TGTGCCAGTAGTGTGGCTAGCGGGTACGAGCAGTACTTC
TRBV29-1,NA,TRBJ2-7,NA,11,CSAGQYYEQYF,TGCAGCGCAGGACAGTACTACGAGCAGTACTTC
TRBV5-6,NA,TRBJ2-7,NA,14,CASSLGAFSYEQYF,TGTGCCAGCAGCTTGGGGGCCTTCTCCTACGAGCAGTACTTC
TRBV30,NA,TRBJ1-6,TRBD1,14,CAWDRGMFNSPLHF,TGTGCCTGGGACAGGGGCATGTTTAATTCCCCCCTCCACTTT
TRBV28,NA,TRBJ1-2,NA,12,CASSRLEYGYTF,TGTGCCAGCAGTCGACTCGAGTATGGCTACACCTTC
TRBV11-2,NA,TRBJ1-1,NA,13,CASSFSGNTEAFF,TGTGCCAGCAGCTTTTCGGGAAACACTGAAGCTTTCTTT
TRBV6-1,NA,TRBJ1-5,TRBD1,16,CASSDQATGGNQPQHF,TGTGCCAGCAGTGACCAGGCAACAGGGGGCAATCAGCCCCAGCATTTT
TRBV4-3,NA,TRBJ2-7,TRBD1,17,CARVKQGQRKFLGEQYF,TGCGCCAGGGTAAAACAGGGACAGCGGAAATTTTTAGGCGAGCAGTACTTC
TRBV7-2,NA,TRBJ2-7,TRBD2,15,CASKGGDFNSYEQYF,TGTGCCAGCAAGGGAGGGGACTTTAACTCCTACGAGCAGTACTTC
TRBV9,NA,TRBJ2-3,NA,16,CASTPTDRASPDTQYF,TGTGCCAGCACTCCTACGGACAGAGCAAGTCCAGATACGCAGTATTTT
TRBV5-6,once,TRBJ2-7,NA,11,CASVRGDEQYF,TGTGCCAGTGTCAGGGGTGACGAGCAGTACTTC
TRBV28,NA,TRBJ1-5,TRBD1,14,CASSYDRGDQPQHF,TGTGCCAGCAGTTATGACAGGGGAGATCAGCCCCAGCATTTT